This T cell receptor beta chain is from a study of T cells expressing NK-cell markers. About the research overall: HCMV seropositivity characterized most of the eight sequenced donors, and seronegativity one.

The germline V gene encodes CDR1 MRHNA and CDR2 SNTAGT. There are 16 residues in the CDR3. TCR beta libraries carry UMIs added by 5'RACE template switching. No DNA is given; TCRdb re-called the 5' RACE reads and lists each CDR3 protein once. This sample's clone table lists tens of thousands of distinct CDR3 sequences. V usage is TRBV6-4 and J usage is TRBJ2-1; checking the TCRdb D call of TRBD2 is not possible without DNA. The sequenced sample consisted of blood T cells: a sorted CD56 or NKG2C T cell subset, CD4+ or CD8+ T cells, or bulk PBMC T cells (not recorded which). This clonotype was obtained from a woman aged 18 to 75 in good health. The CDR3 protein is CASSRYSGRAGNEQFF.